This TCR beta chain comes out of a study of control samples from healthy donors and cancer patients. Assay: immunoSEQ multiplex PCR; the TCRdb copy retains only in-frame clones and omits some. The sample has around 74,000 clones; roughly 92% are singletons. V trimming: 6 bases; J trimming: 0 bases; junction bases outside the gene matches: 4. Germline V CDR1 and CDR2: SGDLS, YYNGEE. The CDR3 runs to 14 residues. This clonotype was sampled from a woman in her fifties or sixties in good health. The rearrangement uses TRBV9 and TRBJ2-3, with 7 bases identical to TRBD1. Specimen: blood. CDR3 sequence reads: CASNLRGSTDTQYF. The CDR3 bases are TGTGCCAGCAACCTCAGGGGGAGCACAGATACGCAGTATTTT.